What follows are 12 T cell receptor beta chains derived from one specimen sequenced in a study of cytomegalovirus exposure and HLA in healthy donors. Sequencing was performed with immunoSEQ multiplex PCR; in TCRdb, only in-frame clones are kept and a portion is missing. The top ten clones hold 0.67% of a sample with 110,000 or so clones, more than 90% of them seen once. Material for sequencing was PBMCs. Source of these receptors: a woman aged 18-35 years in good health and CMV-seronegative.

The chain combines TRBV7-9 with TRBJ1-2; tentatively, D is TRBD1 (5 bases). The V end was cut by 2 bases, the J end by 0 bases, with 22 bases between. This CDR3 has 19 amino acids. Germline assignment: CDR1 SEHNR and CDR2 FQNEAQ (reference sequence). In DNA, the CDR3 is TGTGCCAGCAGCTTACCTGGGGGGAGGAAGAGGGAAGCTAACTATGGCTACACCTTC. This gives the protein CASSLPGGRKREANYGYTF.

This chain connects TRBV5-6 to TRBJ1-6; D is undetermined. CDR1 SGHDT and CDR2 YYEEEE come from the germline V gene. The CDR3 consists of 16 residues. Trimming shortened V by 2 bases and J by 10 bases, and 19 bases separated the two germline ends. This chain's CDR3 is CASSLRVIPNGSPLHF. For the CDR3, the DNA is TGTGCCAGCAGCTTACGGGTGATCCCCAATGGATCACCCCTCCACTTT.

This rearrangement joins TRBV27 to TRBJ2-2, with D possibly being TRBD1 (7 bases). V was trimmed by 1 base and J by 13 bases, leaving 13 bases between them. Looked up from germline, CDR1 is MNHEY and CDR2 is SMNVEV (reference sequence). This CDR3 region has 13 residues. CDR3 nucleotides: TGTGCCAGCAGTTTATACTCAGGGGGAGGGCTGTTTTTT. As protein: CASSLYSGGGLFF.

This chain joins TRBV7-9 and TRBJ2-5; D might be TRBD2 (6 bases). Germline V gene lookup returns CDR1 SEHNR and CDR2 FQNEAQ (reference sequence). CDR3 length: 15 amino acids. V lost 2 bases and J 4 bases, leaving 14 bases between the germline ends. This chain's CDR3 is CASSLLAPGGETQYF. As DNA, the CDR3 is TGTGCCAGCAGCTTATTAGCTCCCGGGGGAGAGACCCAGTACTTC.

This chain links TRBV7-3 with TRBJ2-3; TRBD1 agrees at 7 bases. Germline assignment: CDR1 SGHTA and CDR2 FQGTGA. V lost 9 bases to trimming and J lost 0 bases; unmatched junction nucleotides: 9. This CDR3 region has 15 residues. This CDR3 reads CASQVGQLSTDTQYF. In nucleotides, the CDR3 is TGTGCCAGTCAGGTGGGACAGCTTAGCACAGATACGCAGTATTTT.

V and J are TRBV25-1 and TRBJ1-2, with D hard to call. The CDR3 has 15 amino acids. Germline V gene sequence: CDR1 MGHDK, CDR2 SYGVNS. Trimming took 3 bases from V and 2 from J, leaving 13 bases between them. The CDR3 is CASSEGSFQNYGYTF. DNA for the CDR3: TGTGCCAGCAGTGAGGGCAGCTTTCAGAACTATGGCTACACCTTC.

The chain's CDR3 is CASSEAQGVGEQYF. CDR3 in DNA: TGTGCCAGCAGTGAAGCGCAGGGTGTCGGAGAGCAGTACTTC. The chain recombines TRBV2 with TRBJ2-7, with D possibly matching TRBD1 (5 bases). This CDR3 has 14 residues. Trimming pared 0 bases from V and 7 bases from J, leaving 13 bases between. Germline CDR1 SNHLY, CDR2 FYNNEI.

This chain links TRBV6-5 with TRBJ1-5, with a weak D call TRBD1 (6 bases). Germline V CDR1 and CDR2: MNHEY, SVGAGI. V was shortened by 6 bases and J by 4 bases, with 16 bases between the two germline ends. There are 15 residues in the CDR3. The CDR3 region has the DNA TGTGCCAGCAGGCGACAGGCTACCGCTAATCAGCCCCAGCATTTT. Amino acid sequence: CASRRQATANQPQHF.

The DNA of the CDR3 is TGTGCCAGCAGTGAAAGTCTAGGACAGCGGCCCAATAGCAATCAGCCCCAGCATTTT. Translation: CASSESLGQRPNSNQPQHF. The chain couples TRBV2 to TRBJ1-5; D might be TRBD1 (6 bases). V lost 2 bases and J 0 bases, leaving 20 bases between the germline ends. In germline, CDR1 is SNHLY, CDR2 FYNNEI. This CDR3 comprises 19 residues.

The CDR3 bases are TGTGCCAGCAGACCGGACAGGGGTTTAGAGACCCAGTACTTC. Amino acids: CASRPDRGLETQYF. The gene calls are TRBV6-5 and TRBJ2-5; TRBD1 matches at 9 bases. The CDR3 runs 14 residues. Per the germline V gene, CDR1 is MNHEY and CDR2 is SVGAGI. V dropped 6 bases and J dropped 4; count of bases not matched to a gene: 6.

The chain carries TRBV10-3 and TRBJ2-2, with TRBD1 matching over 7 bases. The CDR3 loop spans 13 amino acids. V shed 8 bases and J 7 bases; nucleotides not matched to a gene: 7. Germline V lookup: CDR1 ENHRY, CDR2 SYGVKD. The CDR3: CAIDREVVGELFF. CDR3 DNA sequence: TGTGCCATCGACAGGGAAGTCGTCGGGGAGCTGTTTTTT.

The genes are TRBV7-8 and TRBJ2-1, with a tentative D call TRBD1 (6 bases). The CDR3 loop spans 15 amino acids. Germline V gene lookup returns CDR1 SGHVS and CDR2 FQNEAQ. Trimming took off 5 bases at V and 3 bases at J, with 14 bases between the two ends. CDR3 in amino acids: CASSPRGVGYNEQFF. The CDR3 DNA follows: TGTGCCAGCAGCCCCAGGGGAGTGGGCTACAATGAGCAGTTCTTC.